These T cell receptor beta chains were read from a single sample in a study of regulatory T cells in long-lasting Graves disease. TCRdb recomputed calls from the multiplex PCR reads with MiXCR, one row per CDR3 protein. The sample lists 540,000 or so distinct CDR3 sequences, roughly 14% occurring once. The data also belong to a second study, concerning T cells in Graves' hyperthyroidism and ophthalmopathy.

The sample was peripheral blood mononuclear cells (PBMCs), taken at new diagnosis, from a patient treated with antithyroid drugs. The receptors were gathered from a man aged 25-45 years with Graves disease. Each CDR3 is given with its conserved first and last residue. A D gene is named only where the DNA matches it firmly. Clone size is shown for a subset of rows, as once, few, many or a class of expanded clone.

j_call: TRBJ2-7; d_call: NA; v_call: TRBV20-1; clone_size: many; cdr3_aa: CSASNFPHYEQYF; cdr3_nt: TGCAGTGCTAGCAATTTTCCACACTACGAGCAGTACTTC
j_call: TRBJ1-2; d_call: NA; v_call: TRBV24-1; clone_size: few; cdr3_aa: CATSESSGQNSYGYTF; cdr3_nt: TGTGCCACCAGTGAGAGCAGTGGACAGAACTCCTATGGCTACACCTTC
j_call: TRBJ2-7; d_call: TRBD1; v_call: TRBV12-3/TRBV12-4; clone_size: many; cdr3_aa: CASSADRGRVHEQYF; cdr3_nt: TGTGCCAGCAGCGCAGACAGGGGGCGCGTCCACGAGCAGTACTTC
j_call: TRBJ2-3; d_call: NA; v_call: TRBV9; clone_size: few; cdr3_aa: CASSVVDYAPDTQYF; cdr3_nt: TGTGCCAGCAGCGTAGTGGACTACGCACCAGATACGCAGTATTTT
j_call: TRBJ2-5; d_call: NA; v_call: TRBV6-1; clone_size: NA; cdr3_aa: CASTTGPSSYNEQSF; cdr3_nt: TGTGCCAGCACAACGGGCCCTAGCTCCTACAATGAGCAGTCCTTC
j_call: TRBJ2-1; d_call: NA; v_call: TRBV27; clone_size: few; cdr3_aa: CASSLFQNADNEQFF; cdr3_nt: TGTGCCAGCTCCTTGTTTCAGAATGCTGACAATGAGCAGTTCTTC
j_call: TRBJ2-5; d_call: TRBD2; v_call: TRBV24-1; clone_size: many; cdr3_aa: CATSAAGERKETQYF; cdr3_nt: TGTGCCACCAGTGCAGCGGGAGAGAGGAAAGAGACCCAGTACTTC
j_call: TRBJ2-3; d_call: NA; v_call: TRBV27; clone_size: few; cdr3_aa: CASSPRSYDTDTQYF; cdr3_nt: TGTGCCAGCAGTCCCCGGTCCTATGACACAGATACGCAGTATTTT
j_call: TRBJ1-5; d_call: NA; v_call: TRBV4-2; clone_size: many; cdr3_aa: CASSHYGDGGQPQHF; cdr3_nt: TGTGCCAGCAGCCATTACGGGGATGGGGGTCAGCCCCAGCATTTT
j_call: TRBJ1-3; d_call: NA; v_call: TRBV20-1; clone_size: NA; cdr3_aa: CSARTWPGDSGNTIYF; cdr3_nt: TGCAGTGCTAGAACGTGGCCGGGGGACTCTGGAAACACCATATATTTT
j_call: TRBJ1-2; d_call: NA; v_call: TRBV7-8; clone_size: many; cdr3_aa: CASSSRAEDYGYTF; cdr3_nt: TGTGCCAGCAGCTCCCGGGCCGAGGACTATGGCTACACCTTC
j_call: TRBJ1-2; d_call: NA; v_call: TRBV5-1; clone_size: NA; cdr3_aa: CASSLPDYGYTF; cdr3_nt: TGTGCCAGCAGCTTGCCTGACTATGGCTACACCTTC
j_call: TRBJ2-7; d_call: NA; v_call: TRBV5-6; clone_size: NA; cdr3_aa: CASSLFGSGEQYF; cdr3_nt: TGTGCCAGCAGCTTGTTTGGGTCAGGGGAGCAGTACTTC
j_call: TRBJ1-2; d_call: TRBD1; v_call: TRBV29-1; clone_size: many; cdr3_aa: CSVVDRGASVYGYTF; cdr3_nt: TGCAGCGTTGTGGACAGGGGGGCTAGTGTCTATGGCTACACCTTC
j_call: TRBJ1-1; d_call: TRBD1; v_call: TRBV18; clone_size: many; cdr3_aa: CASSPGTGGEAFF; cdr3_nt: TGCGCCAGCAGTCCAGGGACAGGGGGTGAAGCTTTCTTT
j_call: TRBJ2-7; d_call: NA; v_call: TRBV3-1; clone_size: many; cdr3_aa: CASSQDTRRIYEQYF; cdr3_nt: TGTGCCAGCAGCCAGGATACTCGACGGATCTACGAGCAGTACTTC
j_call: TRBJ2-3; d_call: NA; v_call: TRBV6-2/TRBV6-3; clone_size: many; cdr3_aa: CASLSTDLLGTDTQYF; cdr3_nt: TGTGCCAGCCTCTCCACGGACCTCTTAGGAACAGATACGCAGTATTTT
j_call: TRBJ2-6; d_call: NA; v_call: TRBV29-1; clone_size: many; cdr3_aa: CSVVIGRGQNVLTF; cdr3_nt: TGCAGCGTTGTTATCGGGAGAGGGCAGAACGTCCTGACTTTC
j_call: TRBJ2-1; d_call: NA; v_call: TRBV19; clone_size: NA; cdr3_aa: CASSIPGLYNEQFF; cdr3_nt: TGTGCCAGTAGTATCCCCGGACTCTACAATGAGCAGTTCTTC
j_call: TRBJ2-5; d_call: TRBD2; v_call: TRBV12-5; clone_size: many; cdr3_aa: CASGTGGGQETQYF; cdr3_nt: TGTGCTAGTGGGACCGGGGGGGGGCAAGAGACCCAGTACTTC
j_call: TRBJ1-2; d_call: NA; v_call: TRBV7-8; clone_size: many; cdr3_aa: CASSPPPSGVNYGYTF; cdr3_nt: TGTGCCAGCAGCCCCCCCCCGTCAGGGGTTAACTATGGCTACACCTTC
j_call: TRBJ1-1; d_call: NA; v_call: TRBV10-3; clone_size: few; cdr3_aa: CAISPSLTGGAAFF; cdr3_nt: TGTGCCATCAGCCCCAGCTTAACCGGAGGGGCCGCTTTCTTT
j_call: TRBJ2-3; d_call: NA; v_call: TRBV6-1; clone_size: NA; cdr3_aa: CASSEVAGTDTQYF; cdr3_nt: TGTGCCAGCAGTGAAGTGGCTGGCACAGATACGCAGTATTTT
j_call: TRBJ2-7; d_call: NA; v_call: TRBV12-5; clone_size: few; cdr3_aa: CASGPRDRYEQYF; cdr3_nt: TGTGCTAGTGGCCCGAGGGACCGCTACGAGCAGTACTTC
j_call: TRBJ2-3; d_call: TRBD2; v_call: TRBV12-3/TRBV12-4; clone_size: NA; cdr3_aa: CASRTTSGLSPSTDTQYF; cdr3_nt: TGTGCCAGCAGGACGACTAGCGGGTTATCCCCTAGCACAGATACGCAGTATTTT
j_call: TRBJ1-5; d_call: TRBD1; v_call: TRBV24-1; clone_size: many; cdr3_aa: CATSEGQHQPQHF; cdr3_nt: TGTGCCACCAGTGAGGGACAGCATCAGCCCCAGCATTTT
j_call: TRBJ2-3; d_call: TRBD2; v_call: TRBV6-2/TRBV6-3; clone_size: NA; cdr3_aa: CASQVRGGTSGSIFTDTQYF; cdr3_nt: TGTGCCAGTCAAGTTCGTGGGGGGACTAGCGGGAGTATATTCACAGATACGCAGTATTTT
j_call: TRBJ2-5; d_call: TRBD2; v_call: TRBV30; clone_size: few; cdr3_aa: CAWSVGVLAGRGQETQYF; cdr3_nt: TGTGCCTGGAGTGTAGGGGTTTTAGCGGGAAGAGGCCAAGAGACCCAGTACTTC
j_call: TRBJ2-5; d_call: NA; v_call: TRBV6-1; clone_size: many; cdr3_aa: CASTPWAGIQETQYF; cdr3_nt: TGTGCCAGCACTCCCTGGGCGGGAATCCAAGAGACCCAGTACTTC
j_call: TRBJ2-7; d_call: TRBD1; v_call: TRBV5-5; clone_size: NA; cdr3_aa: CASSLTGTGIYEQYF; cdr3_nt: TGTGCCAGCAGCCTTACCGGGACAGGAATCTACGAGCAGTACTTC
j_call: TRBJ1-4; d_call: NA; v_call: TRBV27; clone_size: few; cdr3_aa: CASNPSLLTNEKLFF; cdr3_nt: TGTGCCAGCAACCCGTCTCTCTTAACTAATGAAAAACTGTTTTTT
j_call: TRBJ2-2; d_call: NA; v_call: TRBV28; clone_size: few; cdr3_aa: CASSLAGPRVGELFF; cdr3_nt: TGTGCCAGCAGTTTAGCGGGCCCGAGGGTCGGGGAGCTGTTTTTT
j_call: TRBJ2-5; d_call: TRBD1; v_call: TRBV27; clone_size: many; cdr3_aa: CASSPSRTGGRETQYF; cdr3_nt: TGTGCCAGCAGTCCCTCCCGGACAGGGGGGAGGGAGACCCAGTACTTC
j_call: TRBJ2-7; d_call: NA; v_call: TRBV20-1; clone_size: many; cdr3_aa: CSASGSGNYYEQYF; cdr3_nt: TGCAGTGCTAGCGGGAGTGGTAATTACTACGAGCAGTACTTC
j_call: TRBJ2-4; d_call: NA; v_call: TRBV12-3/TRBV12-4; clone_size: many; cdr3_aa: CASSLGGRENIQYF; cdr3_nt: TGTGCCAGCAGTTTAGGGGGGCGCGAAAACATTCAATACTTC
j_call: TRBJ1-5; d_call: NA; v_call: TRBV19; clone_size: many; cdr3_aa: CASSIGPKGAQHF; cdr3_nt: TGTGCCAGTAGTATCGGACCCAAGGGGGCCCAGCATTTT
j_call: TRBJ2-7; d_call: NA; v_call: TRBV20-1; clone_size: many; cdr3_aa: CSARQTEAFYEQYF; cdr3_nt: TGCAGTGCTAGACAGACGGAAGCTTTCTACGAGCAGTACTTC
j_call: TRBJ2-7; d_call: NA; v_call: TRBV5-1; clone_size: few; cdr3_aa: CASSLVQTLQTYEQYF; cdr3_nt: TGCGCCAGCAGCTTGGTACAGACTCTACAAACCTACGAGCAGTACTTC
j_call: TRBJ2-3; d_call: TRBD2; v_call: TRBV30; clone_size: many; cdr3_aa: CAWRLAGSTDTQYF; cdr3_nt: TGTGCCTGGAGACTAGCGGGGAGCACAGATACGCAGTATTTT
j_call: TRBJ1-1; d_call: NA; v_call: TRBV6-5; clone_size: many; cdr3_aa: CASSYRWGTEAFF; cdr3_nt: TGTGCCAGCAGTTACCGTTGGGGCACTGAAGCTTTCTTT
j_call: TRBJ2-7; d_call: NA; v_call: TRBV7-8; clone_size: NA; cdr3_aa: CASSPYPVSSYEQYF; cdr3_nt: TGTGCCAGCAGCCCGTACCCGGTCAGCTCCTACGAGCAGTACTTC
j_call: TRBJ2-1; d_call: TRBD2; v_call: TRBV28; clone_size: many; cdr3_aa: CASSFSLAGGQFF; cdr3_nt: TGTGCCAGCAGTTTTTCCCTAGCGGGGGGGCAGTTCTTC
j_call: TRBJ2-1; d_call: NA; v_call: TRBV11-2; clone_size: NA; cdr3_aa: CASSLYSGSYDEQFF; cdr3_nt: TGTGCCAGCAGCTTATACTCGGGATCCTACGATGAGCAGTTCTTC
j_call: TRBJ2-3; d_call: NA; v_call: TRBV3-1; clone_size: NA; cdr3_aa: CASSQGTHDTQYF; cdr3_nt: TGTGCCAGCAGCCAAGGGACACATGATACGCAGTATTTT
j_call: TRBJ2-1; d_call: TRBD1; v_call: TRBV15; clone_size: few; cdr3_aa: CATSMGQGVDEQFF; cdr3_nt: TGTGCCACCAGTATGGGACAGGGTGTTGATGAGCAGTTCTTC
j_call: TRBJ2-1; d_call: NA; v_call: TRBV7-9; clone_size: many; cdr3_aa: CASSLQGSEQFF; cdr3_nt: TGTGCCAGCAGCTTACAAGGGTCGGAGCAGTTCTTC
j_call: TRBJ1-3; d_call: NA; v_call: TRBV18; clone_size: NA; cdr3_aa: CASSPPVGADGNTIYF; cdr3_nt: TGTGCCAGCTCACCACCGGTGGGGGCTGATGGAAACACCATATATTTT
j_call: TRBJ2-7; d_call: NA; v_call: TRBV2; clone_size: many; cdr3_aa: CASSEARTGNYEQYF; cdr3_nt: TGTGCCAGCAGTGAAGCGCGTACAGGGAACTACGAGCAGTACTTC
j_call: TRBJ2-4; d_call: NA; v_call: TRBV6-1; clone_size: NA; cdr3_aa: CASSPGPAKNIQYF; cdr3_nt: TGTGCCAGCAGTCCGGGGCCTGCAAAAAACATTCAGTACTTC
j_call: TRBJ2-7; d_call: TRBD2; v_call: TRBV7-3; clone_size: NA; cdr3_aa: CASSSGLAGVNEQYF; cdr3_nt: TGTGCCAGCAGCTCGGGACTAGCGGGAGTAAACGAGCAGTACTTC
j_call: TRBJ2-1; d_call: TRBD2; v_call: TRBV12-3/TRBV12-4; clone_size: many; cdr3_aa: CATNPYGGLAPSEQFF; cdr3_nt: TGTGCCACCAATCCCTACGGGGGACTAGCCCCGTCAGAGCAGTTCTTC
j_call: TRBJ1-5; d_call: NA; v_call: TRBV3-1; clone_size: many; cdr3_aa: CASSLTTGVGQPQHF; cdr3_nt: TGTGCCAGCAGTTTAACTACCGGGGTCGGTCAGCCCCAGCATTTT
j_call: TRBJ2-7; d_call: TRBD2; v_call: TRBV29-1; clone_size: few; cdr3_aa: CSGLDWGGEQYF; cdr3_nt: TGCAGCGGCCTGGACTGGGGGGGGGAGCAGTACTTC
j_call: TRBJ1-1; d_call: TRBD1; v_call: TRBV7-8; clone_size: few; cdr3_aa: CASSLDPQGETEAFF; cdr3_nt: TGTGCCAGCAGCTTAGACCCTCAGGGGGAAACTGAAGCTTTCTTT
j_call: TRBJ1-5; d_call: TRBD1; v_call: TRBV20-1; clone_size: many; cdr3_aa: CSAGTGAQPQHF; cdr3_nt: TGCAGTGCTGGAACAGGGGCTCAGCCCCAGCATTTT